This T cell receptor beta chain was sequenced during a study of cytomegalovirus exposure and HLA in healthy donors. General study findings and limits: The study listed 164 cytomegalovirus-associated TCR beta chains. For most TCR sequences rarity was the rule, although some public TCRs occurred in many donors.

The method was immunoSEQ multiplex PCR; TCRdb's version includes in-frame clones alone and lacks a portion of them. This sample has 200,000 to 250,000 clones, with approximately 87% found just once. Germline loops: CDR1 DFQATT, CDR2 SNEGSKA (reference sequence). Trimming shortened V by 3 bases and J by 7 bases, and 10 bases separated the two germline ends. The CDR3 has 11 residues. Note on this clone: Its matching antigen is unknown.

This clonotype was sampled from a woman in her late teens or twenties in good health and CMV-seronegative. Sequencing used PBMCs. The rearrangement joins TRBV20-1 to TRBJ2-7; no definite D call. The CDR3 sequence: CSASYGREQYF. The CDR3 DNA sequence: TGCAGTGCTAGCTATGGGCGTGAGCAGTACTTC.